A single TCR beta chain is shown here with its context. The antigen this receptor binds is unknown. No base-level quality is on record; no much larger clone is a single base apart. TCR CDR3 regions were amplified from genomic DNA by multiplex PCR using the deep immunoSEQ assay. Extracted genomic DNA from each cell subset was spread evenly across all wells of several immunoSEQ 96-well plates, with each plate serving as a replicate. Each replicate PCR for sorted subsets received about 220 ng genomic DNA, equal to about 30,000 T cell genomes. The purified libraries were quantified using a Qubit 3.0 fluorometer, sized with a Bioanalyzer 2100, and then quantified again using the KAPA Library Quantification kit. A separate single-read 150-cycle Illumina NextSeq 550 flow cell was used to sequence each immunoSEQ 96-well plate. In the source study's methods: Because the immunoSEQ output included only junctional sequences and no quality scores, the filtering could not be the same as the filtering used for full-length reads. To assign V/J genes and CDR3, sequences were annotated using PyIR, a Python wrapper for IgBLAST v1.9, with IMGT germline references. Reads were filtered out if the reads had weak V/J assignments (E-value above 1e-6), no CDR3, stop codons, out-of-frame junctions, or ambiguous translated residues. A V3J clonotype was defined by an identical inferred V gene, J gene, and CDR3 amino acid sequence. Percentage overlap between repertoires was computed as shared unique clonotypes divided by the size of the smaller repertoire. RTK rarefaction, the Chao1 estimator, and Recon v2.1 estimates of unobserved clonotypes were used to assess repertoire richness. Generation probabilities for all TCRbeta clonotypes obtained by the gDNA method from a handful of donors were computed using OLGA. TCRdb mirrors the immuneACCESS table, restricted to in-frame sequences. Some clones are absent from its copies; in checked studies, under half trace to an unresolved V gene, and the reason for the others is unknown. Clone size and the V and J calls come from that table; the DNA yielded D and trimming. The table for this sample lists roughly 120,000 clones; about two thirds of them were counted only once. The top ten clonotypes cover roughly 24% of the sample.

The data were taken from a study of shared clonotypes between healthy human individuals (dated by TCRdb to the early 2020s). Describing the broader study: A few men and a couple of women, aged 18 to 49 years, made up the cohort. Per donor, three plates each were used for CD4 naive and CD4 memory, two for CD8 naive, and one for CD8 memory. To estimate repertoire size and how much clonotype sharing occurs between individuals, the study deeply sequenced the blood TCR repertoires of about five healthy adults. To increase sequencing depth and limit assay-specific biases, different laboratories used diverse techniques to prepare libraries and sequence TCR repertoires. Leukapheresis yielded between about 0.85 and 9.5 billion PBMCs per donor.

The donors were healthy, HIV-negative adults with no recently reported acute infections or vaccinations. All donors were Caucasian adults living in Nashville, Tennessee, USA. CD8 memory samples were composed of magnetically selected CD45RO+ cells combined with CCR7-negative CD45RA+ effector memory (TemRA) cells. Blood was obtained by leukapheresis, after which PBMCs were separated by Ficoll-Histopaque density gradient centrifugation and cryopreserved in liquid nitrogen vapor phase. Analytical flow cytometry was used to check the purity and quantity of each magnetically sorted T cell population. From each sorted fraction, genomic DNA was isolated and quantified by UV absorbance on a Nanodrop 2000c. What the work shows at the level of the full study, not this receptor alone: Pairwise subsampling indicated that sequencing depth was expected to affect the degree of clonotype sharing among donors. Even with the large sequencing depth, rarefaction of the sorted-subset datasets indicated that sequencing was incomplete. Only blood was sampled, and tissue TCR repertoires likely differ from those in blood. Estimated clonotype richness was generally larger for naive than for memory subsets. Compared with non-shared clonotypes, clonotypes shared by all four sorted-subset donors had higher generation probabilities. Because the study included a small number of donors, the genetic and exposure-history diversity represented was limited. Sharing across several donors was observed for approximately 5% of naive CD4, under 4% of naive CD8, 2.3% of memory CD4, and roughly 0.43% of memory CD8 clonotypes.

From its cysteine to its phenylalanine, the CDR3 spans 14 amino acids. Only the CDR3 region is kept as DNA, spanning 42 bases read in frame from base 1. The junction carries 10 bases between V and J, which are trimmed by 5 bases and 3 bases respectively. From a lookup of the germline V gene, CDR1 and CDR2 are MNHEY and SVGAGI. The sequence joins TRBV6-5 to TRBJ2-2, and possibly TRBD1, on 6 matching bases. The source of this sequence is a woman aged 30 to 39 in good health. The sequenced sample consisted of memory CD8+ T cells sorted from blood. The cell subset or site label on this specimen signifies: CD45RO+ cells pooled with CCR7-negative TemRA cells. The DNA reads as follows: TGTGCCAGCAGTCACAGGGTGGACACCGGGGAGCTGTTTTTT. Its translation reads: CASSHRVDTGELFF.